The clone carrying this T cell receptor beta chain came up many times. Antigen specificity is unknown. This entry is derived from a study of regulatory T cells in long-lasting Graves disease. Broader study findings: New patients shared fewer public clonotypes (966) than persistent patients did (approximately 2,700). Persistent Graves' patients showed less TCR diversity than newly diagnosed ones.

Time point reported: newly diagnosed GD, antithyroid drugs for less than 3 months. RNA isolated from PBMCs was used to make the TCR library. The authors built TCR beta libraries using iRepertoire HTBI primers and Arm-PCR of CDR3 regions. MiXCR, applied by TCRdb to the multiplex PCR reads, yields one record per CDR3 protein. The sample has some 500,000 distinct CDR3 sequences; roughly 15% are singletons. The same data also went into a second study, on T cells in Graves' hyperthyroidism and ophthalmopathy.

The receptor was derived from a woman aged 35-65 years with Graves disease. The sample in question was peripheral blood mononuclear cells (PBMCs), obtained at new diagnosis, from a patient treated with antithyroid drugs.

The CDR3 here is CASGLWNTEAFF. DNA of the CDR3: TGTGCTAGTGGTTTGTGGAACACTGAAGCTTTCTTT. V is TRBV12-5 and J is TRBJ1-1; D ambiguous. Germline V CDR1 and CDR2: LGHNT, FRNRAP. The V end was cut by 2 bases, the J end by 1 base, with 2 bases between. The CDR3 runs 12 residues.